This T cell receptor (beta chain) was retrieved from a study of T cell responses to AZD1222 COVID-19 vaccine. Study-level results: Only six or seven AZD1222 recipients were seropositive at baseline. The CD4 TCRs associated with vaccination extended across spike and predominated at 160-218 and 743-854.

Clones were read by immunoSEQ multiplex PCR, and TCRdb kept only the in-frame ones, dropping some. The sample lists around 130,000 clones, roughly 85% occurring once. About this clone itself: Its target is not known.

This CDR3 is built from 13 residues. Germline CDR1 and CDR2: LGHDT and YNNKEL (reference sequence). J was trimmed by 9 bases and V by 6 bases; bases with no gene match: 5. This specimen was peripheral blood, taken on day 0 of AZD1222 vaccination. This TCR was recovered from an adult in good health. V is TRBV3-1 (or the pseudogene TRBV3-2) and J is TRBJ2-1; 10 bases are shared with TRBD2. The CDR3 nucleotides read TGTGCCAGCAGAGGTAGCGGGAGGACTGAGCAGTTCTTC. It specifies CASRGSGRTEQFF.